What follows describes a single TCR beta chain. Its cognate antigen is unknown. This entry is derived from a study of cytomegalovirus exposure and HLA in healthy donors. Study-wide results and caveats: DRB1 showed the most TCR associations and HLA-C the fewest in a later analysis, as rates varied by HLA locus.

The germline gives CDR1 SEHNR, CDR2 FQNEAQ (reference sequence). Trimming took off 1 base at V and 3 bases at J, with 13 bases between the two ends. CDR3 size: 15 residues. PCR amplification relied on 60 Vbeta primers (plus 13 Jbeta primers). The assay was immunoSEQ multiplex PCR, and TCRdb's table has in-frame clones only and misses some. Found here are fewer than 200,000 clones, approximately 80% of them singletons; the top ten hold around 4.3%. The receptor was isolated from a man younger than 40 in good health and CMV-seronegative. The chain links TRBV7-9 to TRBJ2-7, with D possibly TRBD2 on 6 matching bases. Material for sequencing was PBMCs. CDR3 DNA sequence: TGTGCCAGCAGCTTAGGGACTAACCTGGACTACGAGCAGTACTTC. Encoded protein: CASSLGTNLDYEQYF.